This T cell receptor (beta chain) was found in a study of Tregs in tolerant kidney transplant recipients. Sequencing was performed with immunoSEQ multiplex PCR; in TCRdb, only in-frame clones are kept and a portion is missing. The data show some 66,000 clones, approximately 92% seen once. CDR1 is SEHNR and CDR2 is FQNEAQ in the germline V gene (reference sequence). After removal of 4 bases from V and 0 bases from J, the junction contained 17 bases not matched to a gene. The CDR3 contains 19 residues. The clonotype was recovered from a human donor who received a combined kidney and bone marrow transplant. The chain couples TRBV7-9 to TRBJ2-7; TRBD1 matches 8 bases. The sequencing used CD8+ T cells from blood, collected before the transplant. This CDR3 reads CASSSPGTGPSRSSYEQYF. The CDR3 nucleotides are TGTGCCAGCAGCTCCCCCGGGACAGGACCTTCTAGGAGCTCCTACGAGCAGTACTTC.